This TCR beta chain was captured by sequencing in a study of blood T cells in healthy people across ages. Study-level results: Changes in expanded clonotypes were possibly confounded, as the CMV status of donors was unknown.

The V segment lost 6 bases and the J segment 6 bases; nucleotides outside the gene matches: 11. CDR3 length equals 14 residues. A J-beta primer mix and a sample-barcoded 5' primer were used in a second PCR of roughly 6 to 11 cycles. CDR3-containing paired-end reads numbering at least 3 million came from each sample. TCRdb re-called the 5' RACE reads through MiXCR, storing one row per CDR3 protein. The data hold roughly 1.6 million distinct CDR3 sequences, with about 35% observed a single time. With regard to this clonotype: The antigen is not known.

The TCR comes from a woman in her thirties in good health. The chain couples TRBV12-3 or TRBV12-4 to TRBJ2-7, with TRBD2 identical over 7 bases. The sample consisted of blood. CDR3 nucleotides: TGTGCCAGCAGCTCGGGAGGTATTATGGGCGAGCAGTACTTC. Residues: CASSSGGIMGEQYF.